The 20 T cell receptor beta chains in this list originate from one sample, sequenced in a study of beta chain features in type 1 diabetes. The investigators reverse transcribed all of the isolated RNA, so they sequenced expressed TCRB transcripts. Using immunoSEQ multiplex PCR, the repertoire was profiled, and TCRdb retains in-frame clones only, with some absent. Among under 250,000 clones listed, roughly a tenth were seen once. Sample: central memory CD4+ T cells from blood. The receptors stem from a young man in good health.

The chain couples TRBV5-5 to TRBJ2-5; 9 bases are a match to TRBD2. CDR3 length equals 15 residues. J lost 5 bases, V lost 1 base, and 6 bases had no gene match. From germline, CDR1 is SGHKS and CDR2 YYEKEE (reference sequence). CDR3 amino acids: CASSLRAGGSETQYF. In nucleotides, the CDR3 is TGTGCCAGCAGCTTGAGAGCGGGGGGAAGCGAGACCCAGTACTTC. The variable domain in full, completed from reference TRBV5-5 and TRBJ2-5, reads DAGVTQSPTHLIKTRGQQVTLRCSPISGHKSVSWYQQVLGQGPQFIFQYYEKEERGRGNFPDRFSARQFPNYSSELNVNALLLGDSALYLCASSLRAGGSETQYFGPGTRLLVL.

This clone was counted a few times. CDR3 region: CASSYSGFTDTQYF. The CDR3 region has the DNA TGTGCCAGCAGCTATAGCGGCTTCACAGATACGCAGTATTTT. This chain joins TRBV7-2 and TRBJ2-3; D perhaps matches TRBD2 (6 bases). The CDR3 spans 14 residues. Germline V gives CDR1 SGHTA, CDR2 FQGNSA. V gave up 4 bases and J gave up 2 bases, with 10 bases separating them. Combining the CDR3 with reference TRBV7-2 and TRBJ2-3 gives the whole variable domain GAGVSQSPSNKVTEKGKDVELRCDPISGHTALYWYRQSLGQGLEFLIYFQGNSAPDKSGLPSDRFSAERTGGSVSTLTIQRTQQEDSAVYLCASSYSGFTDTQYFGPGTRLTVL.

This CDR3 reads CASRGGGNSYEQYF. The CDR3 nucleotides are TGTGCCAGCAGAGGCGGCGGGAACTCCTACGAGCAGTACTTC. V is TRBV11-3 and J is TRBJ2-7, with TRBD2 as a possible D gene (6 bases). The CDR3 totals 14 residues. CDR1 and CDR2 from the germline V gene are SGHNT and YENEEA. V was trimmed by 6 bases and J by 0 bases, leaving 12 bases between them.

The genes are TRBV10-3 and TRBJ2-3, with 8 bases matching TRBD1. V shed 6 bases, J shed 6 bases, and the junction held 5 bases outside the gene matches. The CDR3 runs 13 residues. Germline CDR1 ENHRY, CDR2 SYGVKD. This CDR3 reads CAIRAGQVDTQYF. The CDR3 coding sequence is TGTGCCATCAGGGCGGGACAGGTCGATACGCAGTATTTT.

The chain combines TRBV30 with TRBJ2-3; D is undetermined. The germline gives CDR1 GTSNPN, CDR2 SVGIG (reference sequence). The CDR3 runs to 13 residues. Trimming cost V 0 bases and J 4 bases, with 8 bases left between them. The CDR3 is CAWSVRSPDTQYF. CDR3 DNA: TGTGCCTGGAGTGTACGGTCCCCAGATACGCAGTATTTT.

The chain links TRBV7-9 to TRBJ1-1; D is possibly TRBD1 (5 bases). V was pared by 4 bases and J by 7 bases, with 10 bases between. This CDR3 spans 12 amino acids. From germline, CDR1 is SEHNR and CDR2 FQNEAQ (reference sequence). Here the CDR3 reads CASSWIQGEAFF. The CDR3 DNA reads TGTGCCAGCAGCTGGATCCAGGGTGAAGCTTTCTTT.

This clone was observed a few times. For the CDR3, the DNA is TGCGCCAGCAGCCATTCCACTGGTGGAACCGGGGAGCTGTTTTTT. This encodes CASSHSTGGTGELFF. This rearrangement joins TRBV4-1 to TRBJ2-2; no clear D. There are 15 residues in the CDR3. Trimming pared 3 bases from V and 5 bases from J, leaving 13 bases between. In germline, CDR1 is MGHRA, CDR2 YSYEKL.

This clone was counted only a few times. The rearrangement uses TRBV6-1 and TRBJ2-7, with D uncertain. CDR1 is MNHNS and CDR2 is SASEGT in the germline V gene. The CDR3 extends over 14 amino acids. V lost 6 bases and J lost 4, with 16 bases in between. CDR3 in DNA: TGTGCCAGCAGCCTTCAGCCTGCTAGGTACGAGCAGTACTTC. Protein sequence: CASSLQPARYEQYF.

V is TRBV15 and J is TRBJ1-1; D not certain. Germline CDR1 reads LNHNV; CDR2 reads YYDKDF (reference sequence). V was clipped by 8 bases and J by 3 bases, with 13 bases between them. This CDR3 is built from 13 residues. The CDR3 region has the DNA TGTGCCACCGGAGACATCCTTTACACTGAAGCTTTCTTT. This codes for CATGDILYTEAFF.

J is TRBJ2-2 and V is TRBV29-1; tentative D call: TRBD2 (6 bases). This CDR3 comprises 14 residues. Trimming pared 4 bases from V and 4 bases from J, leaving 13 bases between. Per the germline V gene, CDR1 is SQVTM and CDR2 is ANQGSEA. CDR3 in amino acids: CSVADQGGTGELFF. In DNA form, the CDR3 reads TGCAGCGTTGCCGACCAGGGAGGCACCGGGGAGCTGTTTTTT.

In its sample, this clone was seen a few times. This chain links TRBV7-9 with TRBJ1-1; D remains unclear. CDR3 length equals 13 residues. Germline values: CDR1 SEHNR, CDR2 FQNEAQ (reference sequence). With 5 bases removed from V and 1 base from J, the gap between germline ends came to 8 bases. CDR3 loop: CASSTQSNTEAFF. The CDR3 nucleotides read TGTGCCAGCAGCACACAGTCGAACACTGAAGCTTTCTTT.

This chain uses TRBV4-2 with TRBJ2-7; D call uncertain. V lost 0 bases and J 3 bases, leaving 6 bases between the germline ends. The CDR3 is 13 residues long. Per germline, CDR1 LGHNA and CDR2 YNFKEQ. The chain's CDR3 is CASSQENYYEQYF. As DNA, the CDR3 is TGTGCCAGCAGCCAAGAGAACTACTACGAGCAGTACTTC.

The CDR3 reads CASSFSTGVGGYTF. The CDR3 DNA reads TGTGCCAGCAGCTTCAGCACAGGGGTCGGCGGCTACACCTTC. The chain couples TRBV7-8 to TRBJ1-2; 7 bases are shared with TRBD1. Per the germline V gene, CDR1 is SGHVS and CDR2 is FQNEAQ. The V gene end was trimmed by 3 bases and the J gene end by 8 bases; junction bases not matched to a gene: 9. CDR3 length equals 14 residues.

This chain links TRBV11-2 with TRBJ2-1; 8 positions match TRBD2. The length of the CDR3 is 15 residues. V dropped 7 bases and J dropped 6; count of bases not matched to a gene: 11. Germline CDR1 and CDR2: SGHAT and FQNNGV. CDR3 DNA sequence: TGTGCCAGCAAATTTATCGGGAGGGCGCGCAATGAGCAGTTCTTC. It encodes CASKFIGRARNEQFF.

This clone occurred a few times. The chain recombines TRBV10-3 with TRBJ2-3; D ambiguous. Between the trimmed V and J ends, which lost 0 bases and 5 bases, there was a span of 9 bases. CDR3 length: 14 amino acids. Germline CDR1 and CDR2: ENHRY and SYGVKD. CDR3 loop: CAISESRVKDTQYF. The CDR3 region has the DNA TGTGCCATCAGTGAGTCACGGGTAAAAGATACGCAGTATTTT.

The genes are TRBV9 and TRBJ2-7; tentative D call: TRBD2 (6 bases). The CDR3 covers 16 residues. Trimming shortened V by 0 bases and J by 0 bases, and 13 bases separated the two germline ends. Looked up from germline, CDR1 is SGDLS and CDR2 is YYNGEE. The CDR3 is CASSVGSSEFSYEQYF. The CDR3 region has the DNA TGTGCCAGCAGCGTAGGGTCTAGCGAATTCTCCTACGAGCAGTACTTC.

This clone was recorded a few times. One end of the junction does not line up with germline, which may come from a read error. The chain is built from TRBV30 and TRBJ2-7, with 7 bases lining up with TRBD2. This CDR3 has 15 amino acids. Per germline, CDR1 GTSNPN and CDR2 SVGIG (reference sequence). The CDR3 sequence: CAWSVGRERLVGRGF. The CDR3 DNA follows: TGTGCCTGGAGTGTAGGGCGGGAGCGTCTAGTGGGTAGGGGATTC. The full variable domain, completed using reference TRBV30 and TRBJ2-7, is SQTIHQWPATLVQPVGSPLSLECTVEGTSNPNLYWYRQAAGRGLQLLFYSVGIGQISSEVPQNLSASRPQDRQFILSSKKLLLSDSGFYLCAWSVGRERLVGRGFGPGTRLTVT.

This clone was detected only a few times. This sequence joins TRBV11-2 and TRBJ2-5; TRBD1 matches 9 bases. There are 16 residues in the CDR3. CDR1 SGHAT and CDR2 FQNNGV come from the germline V gene. Trimming removed 6 bases from V and 7 bases from J; junction bases left unmatched: 15. CDR3 region: CASSQRGQGPVGTQYF. The DNA of the CDR3 is TGTGCCAGCAGTCAGAGGGGACAGGGTCCGGTCGGGACCCAGTACTTC.

The sample holds a few counts of this clone. The chain employs TRBV11-2 and TRBJ2-7; D is unresolved. The length of the CDR3 is 14 residues. Deletions cut 5 bases from V and 1 base from J, with 12 bases between. Germline CDR1 reads SGHAT; CDR2 reads FQNNGV. The chain's CDR3 is CASSLRVGSYEQYF. CDR3 DNA sequence: TGTGCCAGCAGCCTCCGGGTCGGGTCCTACGAGCAGTACTTC.

This clone has just a few counts. Other DNA sequences in the same sample also yield this CDR3. This chain connects TRBV5-1 to TRBJ2-7; no clear D gene. Germline CDR1 SGHRS, CDR2 YFSETQ. The CDR3 consists of 12 residues. V was cut by 1 base and J by 3 bases, with 5 bases left in between. In DNA form, the CDR3 reads TGCGCCAGCAGCTTGCCGAGCTACGAGCAGTACTTC. This encodes CASSLPSYEQYF.